This entry describes one TCR beta chain. Its antigen is not known. After removal of 5 bases from V and 1 base from J, the junction contained 5 bases not matched to a gene. The CDR3 extends over 16 amino acids. CDR1 is SGHAT and CDR2 is FQDESV in the germline V gene (reference sequence). The sample belongs to a study of cytomegalovirus exposure and HLA in healthy donors. Study-wide findings and caveats: Accounts indicate the classifier identified cytomegalovirus status with strong specificity and sensitivity. Per a prior analysis, the majority of TCR beta V segments were productive roughly 87% or roughly 30% of the time.

PCR employed 60 Vbeta and 13 Jbeta primers. Using immunoSEQ multiplex PCR, the repertoire was profiled, and TCRdb retains in-frame clones only, with some absent. The sample yields some 120,000 clones, around 81% seen once. The sequence was collected from a woman in her 30s in good health and CMV-seronegative. This chain links TRBV11-1 with TRBJ2-5; 12 positions match TRBD2. The sequencing sample was made of PBMCs. The CDR3, as DNA: TGTGCCAGCAGCAAGAGACTAGCGGGAGTCCAAGAGACCCAGTACTTC. Its protein is CASSKRLAGVQETQYF.